This T cell receptor beta chain derives from a study of cytomegalovirus exposure and HLA in healthy donors. On the study more broadly: In terms of ancestry, the Caucasian-associated cluster contained more than 65% of the roughly 400 genotyped donors.

PCR primers comprised 60 Vbeta and 13 Jbeta primers. Repertoires were generated with immunoSEQ multiplex PCR, while TCRdb's copy carries only in-frame clones and drops some. Of about 110,000 clones in the sample, 82% were seen once. The V gene lost 1 base and the J gene lost 2 bases, with 9 bases spanning the gap. Germline CDR1 reads SGHAT; CDR2 reads FQNNGV. CDR3 length: 15 residues. Among the donors, all were healthy bone marrow donors. This clone was seen a handful of times. As yet, its antigen is unknown. Overall study results and limits: The records held CMV serostatus as the only immune exposure information.

This chain links TRBV11-2 with TRBJ1-5; TRBD1 is a possible D gene (5 bases). The specimen was PBMCs. This receptor was identified in a man younger than 45 in good health and CMV-seropositive. DNA of the CDR3: TGTGCCAGCAGCTTAGGGGGGGGTCGCAATCAGCCCCAGCATTTT. This translates into CASSLGGGRNQPQHF.